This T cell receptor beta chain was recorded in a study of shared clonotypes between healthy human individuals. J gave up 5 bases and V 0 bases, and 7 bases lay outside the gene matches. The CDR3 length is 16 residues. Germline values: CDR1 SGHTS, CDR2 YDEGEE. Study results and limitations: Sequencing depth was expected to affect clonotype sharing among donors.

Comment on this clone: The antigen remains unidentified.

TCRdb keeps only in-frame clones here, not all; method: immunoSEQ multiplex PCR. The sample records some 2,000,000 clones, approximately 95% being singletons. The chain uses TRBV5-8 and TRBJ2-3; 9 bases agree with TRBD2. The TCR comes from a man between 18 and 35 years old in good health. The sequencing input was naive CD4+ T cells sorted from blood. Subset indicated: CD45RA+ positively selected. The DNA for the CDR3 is TGTGCCAGCAGCTTGGGGCTAGCGGGGTCGATAGATACGCAGTATTTT. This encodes CASSLGLAGSIDTQYF.